These 26 T cell receptor beta chains originate from one sample sequenced in a study of blood T cell repertoires in COVID-19. TCRdb's copy holds only in-frame clones and misses some; the assay was immunoSEQ multiplex PCR. The sample yields 430,000 or so clones, nearly 90% seen once. The sequenced sample was PBMCs or T cells enriched from blood (not recorded which). Receptors originate from a woman aged 18-30 years who had been exposed to COVID-19.

This clone showed up just once. The CDR3 protein is CASSQTGGNSYGYTF. The CDR3 DNA is TGTGCCAGCAGCCAAACAGGGGGTAACTCCTATGGCTACACCTTC. V usage is TRBV9 and J usage is TRBJ1-2; TRBD1 agrees at 8 bases. From germline, CDR1 is SGDLS and CDR2 YYNGEE. The CDR3 is 15 residues long. Losses at the gene ends were 4 bases for V and 4 bases for J; bases not matched to a gene: 9. Looking up the rest from reference TRBV9 and TRBJ1-2 gives the full variable domain: DSGVTQTPKHLITATGQRVTLRCSPRSGDLSVYWYQQSLDQGLQFLIQYYNGEERAKGNILERFSAQQFPDLHSELNLSSLELGDSALYFCASSQTGGNSYGYTFGSGTRLTVV.

Written as DNA, the CDR3 is TGCGCCAGCAGCTCACTTTCCGGGACTAGCGGATACAATGAGCAGTTCTTC. Translation gives CASSSLSGTSGYNEQFF. The V and J genes are TRBV5-1 and TRBJ2-1, with 11 bases matching TRBD2. The CDR3 spans 17 residues. Germline V lookup: CDR1 SGHRS, CDR2 YFSETQ. V gave up 3 bases and J gave up 4 bases; unmatched junction bases: 9.

J is TRBJ2-2 and V is TRBV11-3, with 10 bases lining up with TRBD1. The J segment lost 4 bases and the V segment lost 1 base, leaving 0 bases of the junction unmatched. The CDR3 has 15 amino acids. Germline V lookup: CDR1 SGHNT, CDR2 YENEEA. The CDR3 loop reads CASSLGTGGTGELFF. DNA of the CDR3: TGTGCCAGCAGCTTAGGGACAGGGGGCACCGGGGAGCTGTTTTTT. Combining the CDR3 with reference TRBV11-3 and TRBJ2-2 gives the whole variable domain EAGVVQSPRYKIIEKKQPVAFWCNPISGHNTLYWYLQNLGQGPELLIRYENEEAVDDSQLPKDRFSAERLKGVDSTLKIQPAELGDSAVYLCASSLGTGGTGELFFGEGSRLTVL.

In its sample, this clone was seen once. The rearrangement joins TRBV7-2 to TRBJ2-7, with 10 nucleotides matching TRBD2. The V and J ends lost 3 bases and 4 bases, in that order; junction bases with no gene match: 6. Germline loops: CDR1 SGHTA, CDR2 FQGNSA. This CDR3 comprises 15 residues. CDR3 sequence (DNA): TGTGCCAGCAGCTTCGGTCCTAGCGGGAGTTACGAGCAGTACTTC. Its protein is CASSFGPSGSYEQYF.

V is TRBV19 and J is TRBJ2-5, with no clear D. The CDR3 has 13 residues. Germline assignment: CDR1 LNHDA and CDR2 SQIVND (reference sequence). Trimming left V 7 bases short and J 3 bases short, with 12 bases between. The chain's CDR3 is CASTARFEETQYF. CDR3 DNA sequence: TGTGCCAGTACCGCTCGGTTTGAAGAGACCCAGTACTTC.

The chain uses TRBV28 and TRBJ1-2; 7 bases line up with TRBD1. Trimming at V came to 8 bases and at J to 1 base, leaving 16 bases not matched to a gene. This CDR3 spans 17 amino acids. The germline V gene encodes CDR1 MDHEN and CDR2 SYDVKM. The CDR3 sequence is CASRSGLGDSHNYGYTF. The CDR3 region has the DNA TGTGCCAGCCGTTCAGGCCTCGGGGACAGTCATAACTATGGCTACACCTTC.

This clone has just one count. The chain joins TRBV7-8 to TRBJ1-4, with D unresolved. This CDR3 is built from 17 residues. V lost 3 bases and J lost 5, with 19 bases in between. From germline, CDR1 is SGHVS and CDR2 FQNEAQ. CDR3 protein: CASSFEATRQANEKLFF. The CDR3 DNA reads TGTGCCAGCAGCTTTGAGGCTACGAGGCAAGCGAATGAAAAACTGTTTTTT.

This clone is a singleton in its sample. The DNA for the CDR3 is TGCGCCAGCAGCCAAGCCGGCTCCCGAGGCTTTAATGAAAAACTGTTTTTT. It codes for CASSQAGSRGFNEKLFF. The chain combines TRBV4-1 with TRBJ1-4, with D unresolved. Germline V gene lookup returns CDR1 MGHRA and CDR2 YSYEKL. V was pared by 1 base and J by 4 bases, with 16 bases between. This CDR3 has 17 amino acids.

This CDR3 reads CASSNDRGLGFF. In nucleotides, the CDR3 is TGTGCCAGCAGTAACGACAGGGGGCTTGGTTTCTTT. The V and J genes are TRBV28 and TRBJ1-1; 10 bases map to TRBD1. Germline lookup yields CDR1 MDHEN and CDR2 SYDVKM. CDR3 length equals 12 residues. V lost 5 bases and J lost 13; bases outside the gene matches: 7.

The V and J genes are TRBV6-5 and TRBJ2-7, with TRBD1 identical over 7 bases. V trimming: 4 bases; J trimming: 3 bases; junction bases outside the gene matches: 9. CDR3 length equals 15 residues. Germline lookup yields CDR1 MNHEY and CDR2 SVGAGI. The CDR3 nucleotides are TGTGCCAGCAGTTCTAAATCAGGGGGAAACTACGAGCAGTACTTC. The encoded protein is CASSSKSGGNYEQYF.

The chain combines TRBV7-9 with TRBJ2-5, with 12 nucleotides matching TRBD2. The germline gives CDR1 SEHNR, CDR2 FQNEAQ (reference sequence). Losses at the gene ends were 4 bases for V and 0 bases for J; bases not matched to a gene: 3. The CDR3 is 16 amino acids. The CDR3 loop reads CASSSWTSGDQETQYF. CDR3 coding DNA: TGTGCCAGCAGCTCCTGGACTAGCGGGGACCAAGAGACCCAGTACTTC.

This clone has a single count. J is TRBJ1-5 and V is TRBV2; D is uncertain. Germline V gene data show CDR1 as SNHLY and CDR2 as FYNNEI. This CDR3 is 11 amino acids long. V was pared by 10 bases and J by 0 bases, with 4 bases between. The CDR3 bases are TGTGCCACGGGTAGCAATCAGCCCCAGCATTTT. This codes for CATGSNQPQHF.

This clone was picked up a small number of times. The CDR3 sequence: CASSSGQGNSPLHF. CDR3 DNA: TGCGCCAGCAGCTCCGGACAGGGGAATTCACCCCTCCACTTT. The V and J genes are TRBV5-1 and TRBJ1-6; the match to TRBD1 covers 9 bases. The germline gives CDR1 SGHRS, CDR2 YFSETQ. Trimming cost V 3 bases and J 7 bases; bases outside gene matches: 2. The CDR3 sequence is 14 residues long.

The chain joins TRBV14 to TRBJ2-6; D remains ambiguous. The V end was cut by 3 bases, the J end by 2 bases, with 8 bases between. Germline CDR1 reads SGHDN; CDR2 reads FVKESK. This CDR3 has 15 residues. The CDR3 nucleotides are TGTGCCAGCAGCCATGACATTGCTGGGGCCAACGTCCTGACTTTC. Translating gives CASSHDIAGANVLTF.

The V call is TRBV18, the J call TRBJ2-1, with TRBD2 identical over 7 bases. V was clipped by 6 bases and J by 0 bases; unmatched bases: 8. Germline CDR1 reads KGHSH; CDR2 reads LQKENI. The CDR3 is made up of 16 amino acids. The CDR3 sequence is CASSLRLASSYNEQFF. Written as DNA, the CDR3 is TGTGCCAGCTCTTTACGACTAGCTAGCTCCTACAATGAGCAGTTCTTC.

This clone was detected only a few times. The chain couples TRBV15 to TRBJ1-5, with 8 bases matching TRBD1. The CDR3 is 15 residues long. The trim removed 5 bases at V and 2 bases at J, leaving 5 bases unmatched. The V gene's germline CDR1 is LNHNV and CDR2 YYDKDF (reference sequence). This chain's CDR3 is CATSEDRDGNQPQHF. CDR3 nucleotides: TGTGCCACCAGCGAGGACAGGGATGGCAATCAGCCCCAGCATTTT.

The chain carries TRBV24-1 and TRBJ2-7; 7 bases map to TRBD1. Germline CDR1 KGHDR, CDR2 SFDVKD. The CDR3 length is 14 residues. Trimming at V came to 3 bases and at J to 5 bases, leaving 6 bases not matched to a gene. CDR3 sequence (DNA): TGTGCCACCAGTGATGGACAGGTATCCCACGAGCAGTACTTC. Translated, it gives CATSDGQVSHEQYF.

The chain joins TRBV30 to TRBJ1-1, with a tentative D call TRBD1 (6 bases). The CDR3 consists of 15 residues. Germline CDR1 is GTSNPN and CDR2 is SVGIG (reference sequence). The V end was cut by 4 bases, the J end by 5 bases, with 20 bases between. CDR3: CAWKAGVGSGTEAFF. CDR3 coding DNA: TGTGCCTGGAAGGCAGGGGTGGGTTCGGGAACTGAAGCTTTCTTT.

The genes are TRBV6-5 and TRBJ1-5; 8 bases are shared with TRBD1. Trimming cost V 5 bases and J 1 base; bases outside gene matches: 4. Germline V CDR1 and CDR2: MNHEY, SVGAGI. The CDR3 has 15 amino acids. The CDR3 nucleotides are TGTGCCAGCAGTCGACAGGGGATGAGCAATCAGCCCCAGCATTTT. Its protein is CASSRQGMSNQPQHF.

V gene TRBV6-6 combines with J gene TRBJ2-6; D is perhaps TRBD1 (6 bases). From germline, CDR1 is MNHNY and CDR2 SVGAGI (reference sequence). The CDR3 is 18 residues long. Trimming took off 5 bases at V and 0 bases at J, with 17 bases between the two ends. CDR3 sequence (DNA): TGTGCCAGCAGTCGACTGGGACACCTGAGCTCTGGGGCCAACGTCCTGACTTTC. Its translation is CASSRLGHLSSGANVLTF.

This rearrangement joins TRBV2 to TRBJ1-2; 8 nucleotides align to TRBD1. The CDR3 runs to 14 residues. V lost 5 bases to trimming and J lost 2 bases; unmatched junction nucleotides: 4. Germline V gene data show CDR1 as SNHLY and CDR2 as FYNNEI. The CDR3 loop is CASSSGGANYGYTF. For the CDR3, the DNA is TGTGCCAGCAGTTCAGGGGGCGCAAACTATGGCTACACCTTC.

The CDR3 reads CASSLSDRQPQHF. The CDR3 coding sequence is TGTGCCAGCAGCTTATCCGACAGACAGCCCCAGCATTTT. This chain uses TRBV13 with TRBJ1-5, with D perhaps matching TRBD1 (5 bases). The CDR3 covers 13 residues. V lost 2 bases to trimming and J lost 7 bases, with 9 bases between them. Germline V gene lookup returns CDR1 PRHDT and CDR2 FYEKMQ (reference sequence).

The chain is built from TRBV13 and TRBJ2-1, with a possible D match to TRBD2 (5 bases). From germline, CDR1 is PRHDT and CDR2 FYEKMQ (reference sequence). V was pared by 7 bases and J by 10 bases, with 17 bases between. The CDR3 extends over 13 amino acids. CDR3 in amino acids: CASMGEGLGEQFF. The DNA for the CDR3 is TGTGCCAGCATGGGAGAAGGGTTGGGCGAGCAGTTCTTC.

The J gene is TRBJ2-6, the V gene TRBV5-1, with 10 bases matching TRBD1. V lost 1 base and J lost 3; bases outside the gene matches: 7. CDR1 is SGHRS, CDR2 YFSETQ, per germline. The CDR3 runs 18 residues. In DNA form, the CDR3 reads TGCGCCAGCAGCTTGATCCCCGGGACAGGGGTTGGGGCCAACGTCCTGACTTTC. Protein: CASSLIPGTGVGANVLTF.

This rearrangement joins TRBV28 to TRBJ1-5; TRBD1 matches 8 bases. CDR1 is MDHEN and CDR2 is SYDVKM in the germline V gene. There are 17 residues in the CDR3. The V segment lost 3 bases and the J segment 0 bases; nucleotides outside the gene matches: 7. The CDR3 DNA is TGTGCCAGCAGTTTCCCAGGGGGCCAGTATAGCAATCAGCCCCAGCATTTT. Protein: CASSFPGGQYSNQPQHF. Full variable domain (outside the CDR3, taken from reference TRBV28 and TRBJ1-5): DVKVTQSSRYLVKRTGEKVFLECVQDMDHENMFWYRQDPGLGLRLIYFSYDVKMKEKGDIPEGYSVSREKKERFSLILESASTNQTSMYLCASSFPGGQYSNQPQHFGDGTRLSIL.

This chain connects TRBV4-1 to TRBJ2-7, with 8 bases that match TRBD2. This CDR3 contains 15 residues. Losses at the gene ends were 1 base for V and 1 base for J; bases not matched to a gene: 3. Germline V lookup: CDR1 MGHRA, CDR2 YSYEKL. For the CDR3, the DNA is TGCGCCAGCAGCCAAGGGCGGGGGGAATCCTACGAGCAGTACTTC. This sequence encodes CASSQGRGESYEQYF.